The 25 T cell receptor beta chains listed next were all sequenced from one sample in a study of cytomegalovirus exposure and HLA in healthy donors. The primer mix had 60 Vbeta and 13 Jbeta primers. Sequenced by immunoSEQ multiplex PCR; TCRdb stores in-frame clones only, minus some. The sample records over 100,000 clones, roughly 80% being singletons. Sequenced input: PBMCs. The receptor source for this set is a man younger than 45 in good health and CMV-seropositive.

J is TRBJ1-6 and V is TRBV10-3, with 7 bases aligning to TRBD1. The ends lost 6 bases at V and 8 bases at J; junction bases unmatched: 7. The germline CDR1 and CDR2 sequences are ENHRY and SYGVKD. This CDR3 comprises 14 residues. The CDR3 reads CAISQTGRDSPLHF. CDR3 DNA: TGTGCCATCAGCCAGACAGGGCGGGATTCACCCCTCCACTTT.

The chain uses TRBV2 and TRBJ1-2; TRBD1 is a possible D gene (5 bases). V shed 8 bases and J shed 0 bases, with 13 bases lying between them. From germline, CDR1 is SNHLY and CDR2 FYNNEI. CDR3 length equals 14 residues. In DNA, the CDR3 is TGTGCCAGCGCGATTACAGGTACTAACTATGGCTACACCTTC. It specifies CASAITGTNYGYTF.

The gene calls are TRBV7-6 and TRBJ2-5; D is possibly TRBD2 (5 bases). Trimming shortened V by 3 bases and J by 4 bases, and 12 bases separated the two germline ends. CDR3 length: 14 amino acids. From germline, CDR1 is SGHVS and CDR2 FNYEAQ. DNA for the CDR3: TGTGCCAGCAGCTTCAGCGGACGAGGAGAGACCCAGTACTTC. This encodes CASSFSGRGETQYF.

The chain carries TRBV30 and TRBJ1-2; TRBD1 might be the D (6 bases). Germline V lookup: CDR1 GTSNPN, CDR2 SVGIG (reference sequence). The CDR3 runs 12 residues. V lost 5 bases and J lost 4, with 11 bases in between. The CDR3 DNA reads TGTGCCTGGGGACAGCTCCTCTATGGCTACACCTTC. It yields the protein CAWGQLLYGYTF. Based on the CDR3 plus reference TRBV30 and TRBJ1-2, the full variable domain is SQTIHQWPATLVQPVGSPLSLECTVEGTSNPNLYWYRQAAGRGLQLLFYSVGIGQISSEVPQNLSASRPQDRQFILSSKKLLLSDSGFYLCAWGQLLYGYTFGSGTRLTVV.

V usage is TRBV5-1 and J usage is TRBJ2-3, with D possibly being TRBD2 (6 bases). Trimming pared 8 bases from V and 4 bases from J, leaving 14 bases between. CDR1 and CDR2 (germline): SGHRS, YFSETQ. This CDR3 is built from 13 residues. The DNA for the CDR3 is TGCGCCAGTTATGGACGGGGGTCAGATACGCAGTATTTT. Protein: CASYGRGSDTQYF. The variable domain in full, completed from reference TRBV5-1 and TRBJ2-3, reads KAGVTQTPRYLIKTRGQQVTLSCSPISGHRSVSWYQQTPGQGLQFLFEYFSETQRNKGNFPGRFSGRQFSNSRSEMNVSTLELGDSALYLCASYGRGSDTQYFGPGTRLTVL.

The rearrangement uses TRBV27 and TRBJ2-1; perhaps TRBD1 as D (5 bases). Between the trimmed V and J ends, which lost 3 bases and 4 bases, there was a span of 10 bases. This CDR3 has 14 residues. Germline lookup yields CDR1 MNHEY and CDR2 SMNVEV (reference sequence). In nucleotides, the CDR3 is TGTGCCAGCAGTTTGGGGCAGGGTTACAATGAGCAGTTCTTC. Translating it yields CASSLGQGYNEQFF.

The chain links TRBV5-1 to TRBJ1-5; 7 bases are a match to TRBD1. CDR1 and CDR2 (germline): SGHRS, YFSETQ. V shed 0 bases and J 3 bases; nucleotides not matched to a gene: 3. There are 15 residues in the CDR3. The CDR3 region is CASSLGDSFNQPQHF. CDR3 bases: TGCGCCAGCAGCTTGGGGGACAGCTTCAATCAGCCCCAGCATTTT. The variable domain in full, with the rest retrieved from reference TRBV5-1 and TRBJ1-5, is KAGVTQTPRYLIKTRGQQVTLSCSPISGHRSVSWYQQTPGQGLQFLFEYFSETQRNKGNFPGRFSGRQFSNSRSEMNVSTLELGDSALYLCASSLGDSFNQPQHFGDGTRLSIL.

This clone was counted a single time. The chain is built from TRBV4-2 and TRBJ2-2; 7 bases agree with TRBD1. The germline gives CDR1 LGHNA, CDR2 YNFKEQ. V lost 4 bases, J lost 2 bases, and 7 bases stayed unmatched. The CDR3 has 16 residues. CDR3 loop: CASSPYRGDNTGELFF. The CDR3 region has the DNA TGTGCCAGCAGCCCTTACAGGGGTGATAACACCGGGGAGCTGTTTTTT.

This chain uses TRBV10-1 with TRBJ2-7; 7 nucleotides match TRBD2. Germline V gene lookup returns CDR1 WNHNN and CDR2 SYGVQD (reference sequence). The CDR3 has 11 residues. Germline trimming cut 11 bases from V and 5 bases from J; bases unmatched to any gene: 6. For the CDR3, the DNA is TGCGCCGCGGGGGACCCCGACGAGCAGTACTTC. Translated: CAAGDPDEQYF.

This rearrangement joins TRBV6-1 to TRBJ1-5, with D hard to call. CDR3 length equals 15 residues. Trimming pared 3 bases from V and 0 bases from J, leaving 9 bases between. Germline V lookup: CDR1 MNHNS, CDR2 SASEGT. The CDR3 loop reads CASSDGMYSNQPQHF. The CDR3 nucleotides are TGTGCCAGCAGTGACGGGATGTATAGCAATCAGCCCCAGCATTTT.

The CDR3: CASSFLAGQDTGELFF. The CDR3 nucleotides read TGCGCCAGCAGCTTCCTAGCTGGACAGGACACCGGGGAGCTGTTTTTT. The chain combines TRBV5-1 with TRBJ2-2, with 7 bases lining up with TRBD1. The CDR3 loop spans 16 amino acids. CDR1 and CDR2 from the germline V gene are SGHRS and YFSETQ. Losses at the gene ends were 2 bases for V and 3 bases for J; bases not matched to a gene: 7.

The V gene is TRBV5-1, the J gene TRBJ1-1; D possibly corresponds to TRBD1 (5 bases). The CDR3 is 14 residues long. CDR1 and CDR2 (germline): SGHRS, YFSETQ. Trimming shortened V by 4 bases and J by 0 bases, and 10 bases separated the two germline ends. Here the CDR3 DNA reads TGCGCCAGCAGCCCCGACAGAATGAACACTGAAGCTTTCTTT. Amino acids: CASSPDRMNTEAFF.

The rearrangement joins TRBV2 to TRBJ1-2; 9 bases are a match to TRBD1. CDR1 and CDR2 (germline): SNHLY, FYNNEI. This CDR3 is 13 amino acids long. Trimming removed 4 bases from V and 7 bases from J; junction bases left unmatched: 4. This CDR3 is CASSGQGGRGYTF. Written as DNA, the CDR3 is TGTGCCAGCAGTGGACAGGGGGGTCGTGGCTACACCTTC.

V usage is TRBV5-1 and J usage is TRBJ1-1; 10 bases map to TRBD1. CDR1 is SGHRS and CDR2 is YFSETQ in the germline V gene. There are 15 residues in the CDR3. Trimming took 4 bases from V and 3 from J; bases not matched to a gene: 6. Here the CDR3 reads CASSPWDRGDTEAFF. The CDR3 coding sequence is TGCGCCAGCAGCCCCTGGGACAGGGGAGACACTGAAGCTTTCTTT.

This clone has only a few counts. The chain has TRBV2 and TRBJ2-7, with D possibly TRBD1 on 5 matching bases. Germline V gene sequence: CDR1 SNHLY, CDR2 FYNNEI. This CDR3 spans 12 amino acids. V was clipped by 6 bases and J by 5 bases, with 11 bases between them. Here the CDR3 reads CASSRVQDEQYF. In nucleotides, the CDR3 is TGTGCCAGCAGCAGGGTTCAGGACGAGCAGTACTTC.

The rearrangement uses TRBV28 and TRBJ2-7; 11 positions match TRBD1. V gave up 5 bases and J gave up 0 bases; unmatched junction bases: 18. Looked up from germline, CDR1 is MDHEN and CDR2 is SYDVKM. CDR3 length: 20 residues. In DNA, the CDR3 is TGTGCCAGCAGTCCCCTTTTGCGGACAGGGGGCTCGAGCAGCTCCTACGAGCAGTACGTC. Amino acid sequence: CASSPLLRTGGSSSSYEQYV.

The genes are TRBV5-1 and TRBJ2-3; TRBD2 aligns across 11 bases. Unmatched junction bases numbered 4, after V lost 0 bases and J lost 1 base. CDR3 length: 17 amino acids. The V gene's germline CDR1 is SGHRS and CDR2 YFSETQ. The CDR3 DNA reads TGCGCCAGCAGCTTGGGACTAGCGGGATGGGGCACAGATACGCAGTATTTT. Translating it yields CASSLGLAGWGTDTQYF.

The chain carries TRBV7-2 and TRBJ1-3, with a tentative D call TRBD1 (6 bases). This CDR3 is built from 14 residues. V was cut by 2 bases and J by 2 bases, with 7 bases left in between. CDR1 is SGHTA, CDR2 FQGNSA, per germline. CDR3 DNA sequence: TGTGCCAGCAGCTTACAGGGGCCTGGAAACACCATATATTTT. Its translation is CASSLQGPGNTIYF. The complete variable domain, with remaining parts taken from reference TRBV7-2 and TRBJ1-3, reads GAGVSQSPSNKVTEKGKDVELRCDPISGHTALYWYRQSLGQGLEFLIYFQGNSAPDKSGLPSDRFSAERTGGSVSTLTIQRTQQEDSAVYLCASSLQGPGNTIYFGEGSWLTVV.

This clone occurred once. J is TRBJ1-5 and V is TRBV6-5; D is uncertain. The germline V gene has CDR1 MNHEY and CDR2 SVGAGI. V was pared by 4 bases and J by 0 bases, with 10 bases between. CDR3 length: 15 residues. The CDR3 coding sequence is TGTGCCAGCAGTTTGAGATGGGCTAGCAATCAGCCCCAGCATTTT. This gives the protein CASSLRWASNQPQHF.

The chain recombines TRBV10-3 with TRBJ2-1; 10 bases align to TRBD2. V shed 9 bases, J shed 4 bases, and the junction held 6 bases outside the gene matches. Looked up from germline, CDR1 is ENHRY and CDR2 is SYGVKD. This CDR3 comprises 14 residues. The CDR3 spells CAIRRTSGYNEQFF. In DNA, the CDR3 is TGTGCCATACGCCGGACTAGCGGTTACAATGAGCAGTTCTTC.

This clone was detected a few times. The chain is built from TRBV6-6 and TRBJ1-4, with D hard to call. V was cut by 7 bases and J by 3 bases, with 15 bases left in between. CDR1 and CDR2 (germline): MNHNY, SVGAGI (reference sequence). CDR3 length: 15 residues. The CDR3 is CASKGGLNSNEKLFF. CDR3 in DNA: TGTGCCAGCAAGGGCGGGCTAAACTCTAATGAAAAACTGTTTTTT.

This chain connects TRBV5-4 to TRBJ1-2; 8 bases match TRBD1. CDR3 size: 15 residues. Germline V gene sequence: CDR1 SGHNT, CDR2 YYREEE (reference sequence). Trimming cost V 4 bases and J 4 bases; bases outside gene matches: 9. CDR3 sequence reads: CASSRQGTIVYGYTF. The DNA for the CDR3 is TGTGCCAGCAGCCGACAGGGGACAATAGTCTATGGCTACACCTTC.

V and J are TRBV7-9 and TRBJ1-4, with D uncertain. Trimming removed 3 bases at V and 8 bases at J, with 22 bases between. Germline CDR1 SEHNR, CDR2 FQNEAQ (reference sequence). The CDR3 sequence is 17 residues long. The CDR3 spells CASSFSERPTRREKLFF. DNA for the CDR3: TGTGCCAGCAGCTTTTCCGAGCGGCCCACCCGAAGGGAAAAACTGTTTTTT. The complete variable domain, with remaining parts taken from reference TRBV7-9 and TRBJ1-4, reads DTGVSQNPRHKITKRGQNVTFRCDPISEHNRLYWYRQTLGQGPEFLTYFQNEAQLEKSRLLSDRFSAERPKGSFSTLEIQRTEQGDSAMYLCASSFSERPTRREKLFFGSGTQLSVL.

This CDR3 reads CASSPPTGNTIYF. In nucleotides, the CDR3 is TGTGCCAGCAGCCCTCCGACAGGAAACACCATATATTTT. The V call is TRBV11-2, the J call TRBJ1-3; D gene unclear. The germline CDR1 and CDR2 sequences are SGHAT and FQNNGV. This CDR3 comprises 13 residues. Deletions cut 5 bases from V and 4 bases from J, with 9 bases between.

V is TRBV28 and J is TRBJ2-3; 8 positions agree with TRBD2. In germline, CDR1 is MDHEN, CDR2 SYDVKM. The CDR3 runs to 18 residues. J gave up 5 bases and V 6 bases, and 19 bases lay outside the gene matches. CDR3 nucleotides: TGTGCCAGCAGCACCTCTCCCACAGCGGGAGTGGGGGGAGATACGCAGTATTTT. It codes for CASSTSPTAGVGGDTQYF.